This T cell receptor beta chain came from a study of patients and donors after allogeneic stem cell transplantation. This clonotype appeared many times. Germline V gene sequence: CDR1 SEHNR, CDR2 FQNEAQ (reference sequence). Trimming shortened V by 3 bases and J by 6 bases, and 8 bases separated the two germline ends. The CDR3 runs 12 residues. One entry per CDR3 protein results from TCRdb running MiXCR on the RT-PCR reads. In the table there are approximately 61,000 distinct CDR3 sequences, more than 10% of which are singletons. This clonotype was sampled from a human donor who was either an allogeneic HSCT recipient or a stem cell or donor lymphocyte infusion donor (not recorded which). It is not recorded whose cells these are; they may come from a transplant donor. The specimen sequenced was blood, either unsorted or a sorted T cell fraction (not recorded which). The chain links TRBV7-9 to TRBJ1-1, with unresolved D. DNA for the CDR3: TGTGCCAGCAGCTTGCCGGTGCCTGAAGCTTTCTTT. Amino acids: CASSLPVPEAFF. The complete variable domain, with remaining parts taken from reference TRBV7-9 and TRBJ1-1, reads DTGVSQNPRHKITKRGQNVTFRCDPISEHNRLYWYRQTLGQGPEFLTYFQNEAQLEKSRLLSDRFSAERPKGSFSTLEIQRTEQGDSAMYLCASSLPVPEAFFGQGTRLTVV.